This T cell receptor beta chain originates from a study of spatial heterogeneity in lung cancer. Study summary: Alpha-chain sequences were detected in numbers that were consistently lower than beta-chain sequences.

Only one count was recorded for this clonotype. Mismatch with germline at one junction end may stem from a read error. A unique molecular identifier was attached to every TCR cDNA molecule. TCRdb re-derived calls from the 5' RACE reads in MiXCR, one entry per CDR3 protein. In the table there are a few thousand distinct CDR3 sequences, about 13% of which are singletons. The CDR3 is made up of 16 amino acids. Germline values: CDR1 LGHDT, CDR2 YNNKEL (reference sequence). As to time point: sample taken at primary tumor resection. Tumor, nontumor lung or frozen PBMC supplied whole RNA that was sequenced unsorted. Untreated early-stage non-small cell lung cancer patients, approximately 79 in total, were the donors.

This chain uses TRBV3-1 with TRBJ2-7, with 8 bases aligning to TRBD2. The receptor comes from a male donor with early-stage non-small cell lung cancer. The material sequenced was PBMCs, taken at surgery. The DNA for the CDR3 is TGTACCAGCAGCCAGCAGGTGGTAGCGGGACCCTACGAGCAGTACTTC. Its translation is CTSSQQVVAGPYEQYF.